The 10 T cell receptor beta chains below were found in one sample sequenced in a study. TCRdb reanalysed the 5' RACE reads using MiXCR and keeps one entry per CDR3 protein. The sample carries tens of thousands of distinct CDR3 sequences, approximately 24% recorded once. The sequenced material came from memory CD4+ T cells sorted from blood. Subset noted: memory CD4+ T cells, CD4+CD45RO+CD25-. These receptor sequences come from a female donor with breast cancer.

The table lists this clonotype with a few counts. The chain recombines TRBV9 with TRBJ2-7; 13 nucleotides line up with TRBD2. This CDR3 is 15 amino acids long. V shed 2 bases and J 6 bases; nucleotides not matched to a gene: 5. From germline, CDR1 is SGDLS and CDR2 YYNGEE. This CDR3 reads CASSVTSGRAVEQYF. CDR3 bases: TGTGCCAGCAGCGTTACTAGCGGGAGGGCCGTCGAGCAGTACTTC. The variable domain in full, completed from reference TRBV9 and TRBJ2-7, reads DSGVTQTPKHLITATGQRVTLRCSPRSGDLSVYWYQQSLDQGLQFLIQYYNGEERAKGNILERFSAQQFPDLHSELNLSSLELGDSALYFCASSVTSGRAVEQYFGPGTRLTVT.

There are a few counts of this clonotype. This chain connects TRBV27 to TRBJ2-7, with D tentatively TRBD1 (5 bases). The CDR3 has 13 residues. The germline V gene has CDR1 MNHEY and CDR2 SMNVEV (reference sequence). Trimming cost V 6 bases and J 3 bases, with 12 bases left between them. The CDR3 DNA sequence: TGTGCCAGCAGAAGACTCGACAGCTACGAGCAGTACTTC. Translation: CASRRLDSYEQYF.

This clonotype was counted only a few times. One junction end does not reproduce the germline sequence, and a read error may be involved. The chain employs TRBV5-1 and TRBJ2-2; D may be TRBD1 (6 bases). CDR1 and CDR2 from the germline V gene are SGHRS and YFSETQ. This CDR3 comprises 12 residues. Here the CDR3 reads CASSRDTGELSF. The CDR3, as DNA: TGCGCCAGCAGCAGGGACACCGGGGAGCTGTCTTTT. Drawing the rest from reference TRBV5-1 and TRBJ2-2, the complete variable domain is KAGVTQTPRYLIKTRGQQVTLSCSPISGHRSVSWYQQTPGQGLQFLFEYFSETQRNKGNFPGRFSGRQFSNSRSEMNVSTLELGDSALYLCASSRDTGELSFGEGSRLTVL.

This clonotype was seen repeatedly, ten times or more. J is TRBJ2-1 and V is TRBV7-3, with 11 bases that match TRBD2. Germline trimming cut 1 base from V and 5 bases from J; bases unmatched to any gene: 7. The V gene's germline CDR1 is SGHTA and CDR2 FQGTGA. The CDR3 sequence is 17 residues long. This chain's CDR3 is CASSLMRTSGPNNEQFF. As DNA, the CDR3 is TGTGCCAGCAGCTTAATGCGGACTAGCGGGCCAAACAATGAGCAGTTCTTC. Together with reference TRBV7-3 and TRBJ2-1, the CDR3 gives the full variable domain: GAGVSQTPSNKVTEKGKYVELRCDPISGHTALYWYRQSLGQGPEFLIYFQGTGAADDSGLPNDRFFAVRPEGSVSTLKIQRTERGDSAVYLCASSLMRTSGPNNEQFFGPGTRLTVL.

The rearrangement links TRBV27 to TRBJ1-2, with no clear D. V was pared by 0 bases and J by 4 bases, with 12 bases between. This CDR3 is built from 15 residues. Germline CDR1 reads MNHEY; CDR2 reads SMNVEV (reference sequence). The CDR3 loop is CASSLSAQMFYGYTF. CDR3 sequence (DNA): TGTGCCAGCAGTTTATCGGCGCAAATGTTCTATGGCTACACCTTC.

In its sample, this clonotype was seen many times. This CDR3 is CASSPSLGQREEETQYF. In nucleotides, the CDR3 is TGTGCCAGCAGCCCAAGCTTGGGACAGCGGGAGGAAGAGACCCAGTACTTC. The gene calls are TRBV7-9 and TRBJ2-5; TRBD2 matches 9 bases. The CDR3 spans 17 residues. CDR1 and CDR2 (germline): SEHNR, FQNEAQ (reference sequence). With 5 bases clipped from V and 3 bases from J, the junction kept 13 bases outside the gene matches.

The chain links TRBV27 to TRBJ2-3, with TRBD1 matching over 7 bases. CDR3 length: 14 amino acids. In germline, CDR1 is MNHEY, CDR2 SMNVEV (reference sequence). J gave up 6 bases and V 5 bases, and 8 bases lay outside the gene matches. CDR3 amino acids: CASSTRQGPDTQYF. The DNA for the CDR3 is TGTGCCAGCAGTACACGACAGGGCCCTGATACGCAGTATTTT.

This clonotype has a count of ten or more. The J gene is TRBJ2-7, the V gene TRBV7-9; D is ambiguous. CDR1 and CDR2 from the germline V gene are SEHNR and FQNEAQ (reference sequence). The CDR3 has 14 residues. Trimming took off 8 bases at V and 2 bases at J, with 16 bases between the two ends. The CDR3 region is CASCPKGAPYEQYF. Here the CDR3 DNA reads TGTGCCAGCTGCCCGAAAGGCGCTCCCTACGAGCAGTACTTC.

This clonotype showed up just a few times. The chain has TRBV29-1 and TRBJ2-1; D is ambiguous. CDR3 size: 16 residues. Germline lookup yields CDR1 SQVTM and CDR2 ANQGSEA. Between the trimmed V and J ends, which lost 5 bases and 0 bases, there was a span of 17 bases. CDR3 DNA sequence: TGCAGCGTTTATCTAGGCGGCCAGAGCTCCTACAATGAGCAGTTCTTC. Protein: CSVYLGGQSSYNEQFF.

The chain links TRBV29-1 to TRBJ2-2, with 10 bases that match TRBD2. Germline-derived CDR1 and CDR2 are SQVTM and ANQGSEA. Trimming removed 7 bases from V and 8 bases from J; junction bases left unmatched: 16. The CDR3 loop spans 16 amino acids. The CDR3 region is CSGRGLAGAPGGELFF. In DNA form, the CDR3 reads TGCAGCGGCCGGGGTCTAGCGGGGGCTCCAGGGGGGGAGCTGTTTTTT.